These T cell receptor beta chains were read from a single sample in a study of cytomegalovirus exposure and HLA in healthy donors. Using immunoSEQ multiplex PCR, the repertoire was profiled, and TCRdb retains in-frame clones only, with some absent. This sample has about 160,000 clones, with roughly 79% found just once. Sequencing was done on a sample of PBMCs. The receptors derive from a woman aged 40 to 50 in good health and CMV-seronegative. Each CDR3 is given with its conserved first and last residue. The D gene is left open where the match is weak. Clone size is given for some rows only: seen once, a few or many times, or a class if the clone is expanded.

J gene: TRBJ2-5; clone size: once; V gene: TRBV7-3; D gene: NA; CDR3 protein: CASSLGRQETQYF; CDR3 DNA: TGTGCCAGCAGCTTAGGGAGACAAGAGACCCAGTACTTC
J gene: TRBJ2-1; clone size: NA; V gene: TRBV10-3; D gene: NA; CDR3 protein: CAISENGHVFQFF; CDR3 DNA: TGTGCCATCAGTGAAAACGGACATGTGTTTCAGTTCTTC
J gene: TRBJ1-2; clone size: NA; V gene: TRBV7-9; D gene: NA; CDR3 protein: CASSLAVYGYTF; CDR3 DNA: TGTGCCAGCAGCTTGGCAGTCTATGGCTACACCTTC
J gene: TRBJ2-7; clone size: NA; V gene: TRBV6-6; D gene: NA; CDR3 protein: CASSSPGNEQYF; CDR3 DNA: TGTGCCAGCAGTTCCCCTGGCAACGAGCAGTACTTC
J gene: TRBJ2-7; clone size: once; V gene: TRBV9; D gene: NA; CDR3 protein: CASSVSGQGSHEQYF; CDR3 DNA: TGTGCCAGCAGCGTTTCCGGGCAGGGCTCCCACGAGCAGTACTTC
J gene: TRBJ1-3; clone size: NA; V gene: TRBV25-1; D gene: TRBD1; CDR3 protein: CASSGTGISGNTIYF; CDR3 DNA: TGTGCCAGCAGTGGGACAGGAATCTCTGGAAACACCATATATTTT
J gene: TRBJ2-3; clone size: NA; V gene: TRBV6-5; D gene: NA; CDR3 protein: CASSYSRAGDTQYF; CDR3 DNA: TGTGCCAGCAGTTACTCGCGGGCGGGAGATACGCAGTATTTT
J gene: TRBJ1-2; clone size: NA; V gene: TRBV5-1; D gene: TRBD1; CDR3 protein: CASRLDRGAVGGYTF; CDR3 DNA: TGCGCCAGCAGATTGGACAGGGGAGCCGTCGGAGGCTACACCTTC
J gene: TRBJ2-3; clone size: NA; V gene: TRBV2; D gene: TRBD1; CDR3 protein: CASSAQGGDDTQYF; CDR3 DNA: TGTGCCAGCAGTGCACAGGGGGGAGATGATACGCAGTATTTT
J gene: TRBJ2-7; clone size: NA; V gene: TRBV7-6; D gene: TRBD2; CDR3 protein: CASSPPNSGRGYEQYF; CDR3 DNA: TGTGCCAGCAGTCCCCCTAATAGCGGGAGGGGATACGAGCAGTACTTC
J gene: TRBJ2-1; clone size: once; V gene: TRBV30; D gene: TRBD2; CDR3 protein: CAWNPLRTSGRRNEQFF; CDR3 DNA: TGTGCCTGGAATCCCTTAAGGACTAGCGGGAGGAGGAATGAGCAGTTCTTC
J gene: TRBJ1-2; clone size: NA; V gene: TRBV2; D gene: TRBD1; CDR3 protein: CASSEGDRGRGGYTF; CDR3 DNA: TGTGCCAGCAGTGAAGGCGACAGGGGAAGAGGTGGCTACACCTTC
J gene: TRBJ1-2; clone size: NA; V gene: TRBV5-1; D gene: NA; CDR3 protein: CASSLEGDGAFGYTF; CDR3 DNA: TGCGCCAGCAGCTTGGAGGGGGATGGGGCGTTTGGCTACACCTTC
J gene: TRBJ1-5; clone size: NA; V gene: TRBV28; D gene: NA; CDR3 protein: CASSLLGEEQPQHF; CDR3 DNA: TGTGCCAGCAGTTTGCTGGGGGAGGAGCAGCCCCAGCATTTT